This TCR beta chain was found in a study of blood T cells in healthy people across ages. Germline V lookup: CDR1 DFQATT, CDR2 SNEGSKA (reference sequence). This CDR3 has 15 amino acids. The J segment lost 4 bases and the V segment lost 3 bases, leaving 11 bases of the junction unmatched. There are a few counts of this clonotype. Sample-barcoded 5' priming and a J-beta primer mix drove a second PCR of about 6 to 11 cycles. MiXCR was run by TCRdb on the 5' RACE reads, yielding one entry per CDR3 protein. The sample lists about 1.8 million distinct CDR3 sequences, 49% seen once, with approximately 2.1% in the top ten.

The V gene is TRBV20-1, the J gene TRBJ2-7, with 8 bases lining up with TRBD2. Material for sequencing was blood. This receptor was identified in a woman between 40 and 55 years old in good health. CDR3 sequence: CSASPGTSPTYEQYF. The CDR3 DNA reads as TGCAGTGCTAGTCCGGGGACTAGTCCGACTTACGAGCAGTACTTC.